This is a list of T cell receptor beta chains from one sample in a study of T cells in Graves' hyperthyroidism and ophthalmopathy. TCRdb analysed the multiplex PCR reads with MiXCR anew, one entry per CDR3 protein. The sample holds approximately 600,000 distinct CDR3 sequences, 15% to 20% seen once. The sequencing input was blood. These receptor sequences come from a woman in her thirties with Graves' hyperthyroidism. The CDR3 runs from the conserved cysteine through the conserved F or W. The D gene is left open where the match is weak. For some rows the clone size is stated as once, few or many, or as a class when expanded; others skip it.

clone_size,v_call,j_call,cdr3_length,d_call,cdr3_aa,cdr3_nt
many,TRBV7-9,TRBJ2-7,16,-,CASSLRGLSGTYEQYF,TGTGCCAGCAGCTTACGAGGTCTTAGCGGTACCTACGAGCAGTACTTC
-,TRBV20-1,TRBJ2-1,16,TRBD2,CSALDRTSGRPSEQFF,TGCAGTGCTCTCGATAGGACTAGCGGGAGGCCTAGTGAGCAGTTCTTC
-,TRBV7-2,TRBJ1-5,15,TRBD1,CASSFGQGRGQPQHF,TGTGCCAGCAGCTTTGGACAGGGAAGAGGTCAGCCCCAGCATTTT
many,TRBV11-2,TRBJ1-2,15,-,CASSLSHDPNYGYTF,TGTGCCAGCAGCCTCTCTCACGACCCTAACTATGGCTACACCTTC
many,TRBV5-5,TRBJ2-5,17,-,CASSSGHARGARETQYF,TGTGCCAGCAGCTCCGGCCACGCCCGGGGGGCCCGTGAGACCCAGTACTTC
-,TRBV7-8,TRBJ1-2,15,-,CASSLYVGGNYGYTF,TGTGCCAGCAGCTTGTACGTCGGAGGAAACTATGGCTACACCTTC
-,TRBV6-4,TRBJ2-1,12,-,CASRAGSHEQFF,TGTGCCAGCAGGGCAGGGTCACATGAGCAGTTCTTC
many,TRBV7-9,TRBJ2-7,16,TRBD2,CASSSPGTSKLWEQYF,TGTGCCAGCAGCTCCCCCGGGACTAGTAAACTGTGGGAGCAGTACTTC
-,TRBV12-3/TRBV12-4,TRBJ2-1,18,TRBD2,CASSLKIQTSGRGGEQFF,TGTGCCAGCAGTCTTAAAATTCAAACTAGCGGGAGAGGAGGTGAGCAGTTCTTC
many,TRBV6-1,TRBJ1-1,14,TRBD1,CASSRGGSSAEAFF,TGTGCCAGCAGTCGAGGGGGCTCGAGCGCTGAAGCTTTCTTT
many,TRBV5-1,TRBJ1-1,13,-,CASRHSMNTEAFF,TGCGCCAGCAGACACAGCATGAACACTGAAGCTTTCTTT
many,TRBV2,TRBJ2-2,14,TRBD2,CASKERGYTGELFF,TGTGCCAGCAAGGAGCGGGGGTACACCGGGGAGCTGTTTTTT
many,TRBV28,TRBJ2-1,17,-,CASSLKGVGPRSREQFF,TGTGCCAGCAGTTTAAAAGGGGTAGGGCCCCGTTCTCGTGAGCAGTTCTTC
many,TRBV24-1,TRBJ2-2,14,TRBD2,CATSEGRETGELFF,TGTGCCACCAGTGAGGGGAGGGAGACCGGGGAGCTGTTTTTT
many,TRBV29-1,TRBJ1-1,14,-,CSAQDRGPNTEAFF,TGCAGCGCGCAGGACAGAGGGCCGAACACTGAAGCTTTCTTT
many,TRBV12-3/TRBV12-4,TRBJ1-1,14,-,CASSLNRGRIEAFF,TGTGCCAGCAGTTTAAACCGGGGGCGTATTGAAGCTTTCTTT
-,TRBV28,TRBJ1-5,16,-,CASSPWTLRSNQPQHF,TGTGCCAGCAGTCCCTGGACCCTGAGGAGCAATCAGCCCCAGCATTTT
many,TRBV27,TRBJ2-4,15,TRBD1,CASSIRWTGTNIQYF,TGTGCCAGCAGCATCCGGTGGACAGGGACGAACATTCAGTACTTC
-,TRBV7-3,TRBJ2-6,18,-,CASSLRNLQGSGANVLTF,TGTGCCAGCAGTCTCCGTAATCTTCAGGGCTCTGGGGCCAACGTCCTGACTTTC
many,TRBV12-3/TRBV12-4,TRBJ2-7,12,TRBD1,CASGTGFHEQYF,TGTGCCTCCGGGACAGGGTTCCACGAGCAGTACTTC
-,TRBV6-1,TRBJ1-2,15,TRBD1,CASSEKTGGRYGYTF,TGTGCCAGCAGTGAGAAGACAGGGGGCAGGTATGGCTACACCTTC
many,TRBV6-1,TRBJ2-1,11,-,CATGTPSEQFF,TGTGCCACCGGGACTCCGTCGGAGCAGTTCTTC
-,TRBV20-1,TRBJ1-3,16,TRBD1,CSATRRTGNPGNTIYF,TGCAGTGCTACCCGAAGGACAGGGAATCCAGGAAACACCATATATTTT
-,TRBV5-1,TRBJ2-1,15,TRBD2,CASSGAGGLYNEQFF,TGCGCCAGCAGCGGCGCGGGAGGGTTATACAATGAGCAGTTCTTC
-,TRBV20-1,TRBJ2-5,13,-,CSPKDVNQETQYF,TGCAGTCCGAAGGACGTCAACCAAGAGACCCAGTACTTC
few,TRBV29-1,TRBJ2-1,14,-,CSVQGGSSYNEQFF,TGCAGCGTTCAGGGAGGTAGCTCCTACAATGAGCAGTTCTTC
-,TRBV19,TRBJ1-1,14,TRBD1,CASSTDRVNTEAFF,TGTGCCAGTAGTACGGACAGGGTGAACACTGAAGCTTTCTTT
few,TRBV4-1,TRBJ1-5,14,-,CASSHAGSNQPQHF,TGCGCCAGCAGCCACGCCGGGAGCAATCAGCCCCAGCATTTT
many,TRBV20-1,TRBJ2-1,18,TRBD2,CSAYGLAGGQGFYNEQFF,TGCAGTGCTTACGGACTAGCGGGAGGTCAGGGGTTCTACAATGAGCAGTTCTTC
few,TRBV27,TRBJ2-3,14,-,CASSPTPLGDTQYF,TGTGCCAGCAGTCCAACCCCCCTGGGGGATACGCAGTATTTT
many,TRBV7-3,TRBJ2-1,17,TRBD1,CASSLGQGSATYNEQFF,TGTGCCAGCAGCTTGGGACAGGGATCAGCTACCTACAATGAGCAGTTCTTC
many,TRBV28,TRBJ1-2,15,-,CASSLGQPPSYGYTF,TGTGCCAGCAGTTTGGGGCAGCCCCCTTCCTATGGCTACACCTTC
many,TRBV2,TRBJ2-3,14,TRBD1,CASHPDRGGDTQYF,TGTGCCAGCCATCCGGACAGGGGGGGTGATACGCAGTATTTT
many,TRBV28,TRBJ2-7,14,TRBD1,CASNRDRGPNEQYF,TGTGCCAGCAACCGGGACAGGGGGCCCAACGAGCAGTACTTC
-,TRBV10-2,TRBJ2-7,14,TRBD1,CASRTDRDLVEQYF,TGCGCCAGCAGGACTGACAGGGATTTAGTCGAGCAGTACTTC
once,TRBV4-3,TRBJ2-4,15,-,CASSPPRLAKNIQYF,TGCGCCAGCAGCCCCCCGAGGCTAGCCAAAAACATTCAGTACTTC
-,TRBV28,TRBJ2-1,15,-,CASLKRPLSYNEQFF,TGTGCCAGTTTGAAGCGTCCCCTCTCCTACAATGAGCAGTTCTTC
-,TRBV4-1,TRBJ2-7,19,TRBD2,CASSQAGLAGGSRSYEQYF,TGCGCCAGCAGCCAGGCAGGACTAGCGGGAGGAAGCAGATCCTACGAGCAGTACTTC
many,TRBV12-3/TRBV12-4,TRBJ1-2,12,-,CASSFHNYGYTF,TGTGCCAGCAGTTTCCATAACTATGGCTACACCTTC
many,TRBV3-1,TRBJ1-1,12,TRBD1,CASSQGQIEAFF,TGTGCCAGCAGCCAGGGACAGATTGAAGCTTTCTTT
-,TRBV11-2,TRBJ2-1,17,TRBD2,CASSSRASGRANNEQFF,TGTGCCAGCAGCTCCCGCGCTAGCGGGAGAGCTAACAATGAGCAGTTCTTC
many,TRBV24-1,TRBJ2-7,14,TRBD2,CATKAMREILKQYF,TGTGCCACAAAGGCCATGCGGGAGATTTTGAAGCAGTACTTC
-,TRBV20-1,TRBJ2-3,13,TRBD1,CSALGTGTDRQYF,TGCAGTGCCCTTGGGACAGGCACAGATAGGCAGTATTTT
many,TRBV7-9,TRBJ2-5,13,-,CASSQGNQETQYF,TGTGCCAGCAGCCAGGGGAACCAAGAGACCCAGTACTTC
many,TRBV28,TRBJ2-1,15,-,CASSPSDRSYNEQFF,TGTGCCAGCAGTCCCTCAGACAGGTCCTACAATGAGCAGTTCTTC
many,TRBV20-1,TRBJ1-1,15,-,CSARDNRGSNTEAFF,TGCAGTGCTAGAGATAATCGGGGGTCGAACACTGAAGCTTTCTTT
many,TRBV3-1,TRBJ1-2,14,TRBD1,CASSHRGPNYGYTF,TGTGCCAGCAGCCACAGGGGGCCAAACTATGGCTACACCTTC
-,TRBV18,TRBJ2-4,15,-,CASSPQSEQGYIQYF,TGTGCCAGCTCACCACAGTCGGAACAGGGATACATTCAGTACTTC
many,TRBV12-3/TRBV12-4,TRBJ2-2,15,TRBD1,CASSKDRGDTGELFF,TGTGCCAGCAGTAAGGACAGGGGCGACACCGGGGAGCTGTTTTTT
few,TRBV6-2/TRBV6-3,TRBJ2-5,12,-,CASSWTQETQYF,TGTGCCAGCAGTTGGACTCAAGAGACCCAGTACTTC